One sample yielded the 20 T cell receptor beta chains listed below, sequenced in a study of cytomegalovirus exposure and HLA in healthy donors. The primer mix had 60 Vbeta and 13 Jbeta primers. Clones were sequenced by immunoSEQ multiplex PCR, and TCRdb holds only the in-frame ones, with some missing. Of roughly 140,000 clones in the sample, roughly 79% were seen once. The specimen sequenced was PBMCs. Source of these receptors: a woman between 40 and 55 years old in good health and CMV-seropositive.

V is TRBV5-1 and J is TRBJ2-3; D perhaps matches TRBD1 (6 bases). This CDR3 region has 18 residues. The V gene lost 4 bases and the J gene lost 1 base, with 22 bases spanning the gap. Germline V gene lookup returns CDR1 SGHRS and CDR2 YFSETQ. The CDR3: CASSPEGVRDWGTDTQYF. DNA of the CDR3: TGCGCCAGCAGCCCAGAGGGGGTGCGAGACTGGGGCACAGATACGCAGTATTTT.

This clone has only a few counts. The chain has TRBV5-6 and TRBJ2-3; TRBD2 matches 7 bases. This CDR3 comprises 15 residues. Germline V gene data show CDR1 as SGHDT and CDR2 as YYEEEE. Germline trimming cut 7 bases from V and 2 bases from J; bases unmatched to any gene: 10. CDR3 sequence (DNA): TGTGCCAGCGGGGGGGGAGCGGAGGTCACAGATACGCAGTATTTT. Translating it yields CASGGGAEVTDTQYF. The whole variable domain, filled in from reference TRBV5-6 and TRBJ2-3, reads DAGVTQSPTHLIKTRGQQVTLRCSPKSGHDTVSWYQQALGQGPQFIFQYYEEEERQRGNFPDRFSGHQFPNYSSELNVNALLLGDSALYLCASGGGAEVTDTQYFGPGTRLTVL.

V and J are TRBV5-4 and TRBJ1-2, with unresolved D. CDR3 length: 14 amino acids. Germline CDR1 SGHNT, CDR2 YYREEE (reference sequence). The germline V and J ends were trimmed by 2 bases and 1 base, with 9 bases remaining between them. In nucleotides, the CDR3 is TGTGCCAGCAGCTTAGGTCGGGGTAACTATGGCTACACCTTC. Translated: CASSLGRGNYGYTF.

CDR3 in DNA: TGTGCCAGCAGCCTGCTAGGGGACAGACCATACGAGCAGTACTTC. This translates into CASSLLGDRPYEQYF. The genes are TRBV9 and TRBJ2-7; 7 bases agree with TRBD1. The germline gives CDR1 SGDLS, CDR2 YYNGEE. This CDR3 contains 15 residues. The V gene end was trimmed by 4 bases and the J gene end by 4 bases; junction bases not matched to a gene: 11.

The chain links TRBV7-9 to TRBJ2-6; TRBD2 matches at 13 bases. Losses at the gene ends were 11 bases for V and 3 bases for J; bases not matched to a gene: 10. Germline values: CDR1 SEHNR, CDR2 FQNEAQ (reference sequence). The CDR3 spans 17 residues. The CDR3 region is CAGTLGLAGVGANVLTF. The CDR3 bases are TGTGCCGGTACATTAGGACTAGCGGGGGTTGGGGCCAACGTCCTGACTTTC.

The V call is TRBV25-1, the J call TRBJ1-4; D may be TRBD1 (6 bases). Trimming removed 3 bases from V and 6 bases from J, with 14 bases in between. Germline lookup yields CDR1 MGHDK and CDR2 SYGVNS. CDR3 length: 15 amino acids. CDR3 in DNA: TGTGCCAGCAGTGATCCGGACAGCCTATATGAAAAACTGTTTTTT. This gives the protein CASSDPDSLYEKLFF.

Points on this clone: Relative to the germline gene, one junction end is altered; a read error may explain this. The chain links TRBV11-3 to TRBJ2-2; tentative D call: TRBD2 (6 bases). This CDR3 spans 13 amino acids. Germline values: CDR1 SGHNT, CDR2 YENEEA. As DNA, the CDR3 is TGTGCCAGCAGCTTTGAAGGTACCGGGGGGCTGTTTTTT. The encoded protein is CASSFEGTGGLFF. The variable domain in full, completed from reference TRBV11-3 and TRBJ2-2, reads EAGVVQSPRYKIIEKKQPVAFWCNPISGHNTLYWYLQNLGQGPELLIRYENEEAVDDSQLPKDRFSAERLKGVDSTLKIQPAELGDSAVYLCASSFEGTGGLFFGEGSRLTVL.

The chain couples TRBV6-1 to TRBJ2-2, with D perhaps matching TRBD1 (6 bases). Per the germline V gene, CDR1 is MNHNS and CDR2 is SASEGT. V dropped 5 bases and J dropped 5 bases, with 9 bases sitting between them. This CDR3 contains 13 residues. The CDR3 spells CASSPQGTGELFF. For the CDR3, the DNA is TGTGCCAGCAGTCCCCAGGGGACCGGGGAGCTGTTTTTT.

This clone has more than one count but fewer than ten. The genes are TRBV2 and TRBJ2-5; a possible D gene is TRBD1 (6 bases). CDR1 and CDR2 (germline): SNHLY, FYNNEI. V was trimmed by 3 bases and J by 5 bases, leaving 25 bases between them. CDR3 length: 18 residues. The DNA of the CDR3 is TGTGCCAGCAGTGAGCATGGGTGGGACACCTCCCGGCGGGAGACCCAGTACTTC. Its translation: CASSEHGWDTSRRETQYF.

The rearrangement uses TRBV11-2 and TRBJ2-1, with D maybe TRBD2 (5 bases). CDR1 SGHAT and CDR2 FQNNGV come from the germline V gene. The CDR3 is 15 residues long. Trimming pared 2 bases from V and 0 bases from J, leaving 8 bases between. DNA for the CDR3: TGTGCCAGCAGCTTAAGGAGGAGCTCCTACAATGAGCAGTTCTTC. Its translation: CASSLRRSSYNEQFF.

The CDR3 coding sequence is TGTGCCAGCAGTTTAGGTGGGACAGGGAACACCGGGGAGCTGTTTTTT. Translating it yields CASSLGGTGNTGELFF. The chain links TRBV28 to TRBJ2-2; 8 nucleotides agree with TRBD1. Germline lookup yields CDR1 MDHEN and CDR2 SYDVKM. Germline trimming cut 2 bases from V and 1 base from J; bases unmatched to any gene: 3. The CDR3 loop spans 16 amino acids.

CDR3 sequence reads: CASSQTRDRESGGVWGTDTQYF. In nucleotides, the CDR3 is TGTGCCAGCAGCCAAACCAGGGACCGGGAGAGCGGGGGGGTGTGGGGCACAGATACGCAGTATTTT. The rearrangement links TRBV13 to TRBJ2-3, with 10 bases fitting TRBD2. Per germline, CDR1 PRHDT and CDR2 FYEKMQ (reference sequence). Germline trimming cut 5 bases from V and 1 base from J; bases unmatched to any gene: 24. The CDR3 contains 22 residues. Combining the CDR3 with reference TRBV13 and TRBJ2-3 gives the whole variable domain AAGVIQSPRHLIKEKRETATLKCYPIPRHDTVYWYQQGPGQDPQFLISFYEKMQSDKGSIPDRFSAQQFSDYHSELNMSSLELGDSALYFCASSQTRDRESGGVWGTDTQYFGPGTRLTVL.

The chain has TRBV30 and TRBJ1-5; the match to TRBD1 covers 7 bases. J was trimmed by 2 bases and V by 3 bases; bases with no gene match: 4. The CDR3 sequence is 14 residues long. Germline-derived CDR1 and CDR2 are GTSNPN and SVGIG (reference sequence). The CDR3 spells CAWSEGAGNQPQHF. The DNA for the CDR3 is TGTGCCTGGAGCGAGGGGGCTGGCAATCAGCCCCAGCATTTT.

The chain carries TRBV7-2 and TRBJ1-3; 10 bases align to TRBD1. Germline V gene lookup returns CDR1 SGHTA and CDR2 FQGNSA. The CDR3 runs 19 residues. J gave up 4 bases and V 2 bases, and 14 bases lay outside the gene matches. The CDR3 DNA sequence: TGTGCCAGCAGCTTATCACAGGGACAGGGGAAAATTGGCGGAAACACCATATATTTT. Translated, it gives CASSLSQGQGKIGGNTIYF.

The chain links TRBV28 to TRBJ1-6; 7 nucleotides align to TRBD1. This CDR3 contains 14 residues. J lost 5 bases, V lost 5 bases, and 3 bases had no gene match. Looked up from germline, CDR1 is MDHEN and CDR2 is SYDVKM. The CDR3 loop is CASSPTGNNSPLHF. The CDR3 nucleotides are TGTGCCAGCAGTCCGACAGGGAATAATTCACCCCTCCACTTT. Supplemented by reference TRBV28 and TRBJ1-6, the full variable domain reads DVKVTQSSRYLVKRTGEKVFLECVQDMDHENMFWYRQDPGLGLRLIYFSYDVKMKEKGDIPEGYSVSREKKERFSLILESASTNQTSMYLCASSPTGNNSPLHFGNGTRLTVT.

This chain connects TRBV15 to TRBJ2-7; weak D call: TRBD1 (6 bases). The CDR3 totals 15 residues. The V gene's germline CDR1 is LNHNV and CDR2 YYDKDF (reference sequence). V lost 3 bases and J lost 3, with 15 bases in between. The CDR3 loop is CATSSLQGMNYEQYF. The CDR3 DNA sequence: TGTGCCACCAGCAGCTTACAGGGTATGAACTACGAGCAGTACTTC.

V gene TRBV5-4 combines with J gene TRBJ1-3; possibly TRBD1 for D (5 bases). The germline V and J ends were trimmed by 2 bases and 1 base, with 10 bases remaining between them. CDR3 length: 15 residues. The germline V gene has CDR1 SGHNT and CDR2 YYREEE (reference sequence). The CDR3 nucleotides are TGTGCCAGCAGCTTAATCGGGGGTTCTGGAAACACCATATATTTT. It translates to CASSLIGGSGNTIYF.

The table lists this clone with a count of one. The chain combines TRBV9 with TRBJ2-1; D ambiguous. This CDR3 contains 13 residues. Germline CDR1 and CDR2: SGDLS and YYNGEE. V was shortened by 3 bases and J by 3 bases, with 7 bases between the two germline ends. The CDR3 sequence is CASSGPVYNEQFF. The DNA for the CDR3 is TGTGCCAGCAGCGGGCCCGTCTACAATGAGCAGTTCTTC.

The gene calls are TRBV11-1 and TRBJ2-7; 8 bases fit TRBD1. The CDR3 contains 18 residues. CDR1 is SGHAT and CDR2 is FQDESV in the germline V gene (reference sequence). After removal of 1 base from V and 0 bases from J, the junction contained 11 bases not matched to a gene. CDR3 sequence (DNA): TGTGCCAGCAGCTTAGTTCCCGGGCGGACAGGGTCCTCCTACGAGCAGTACTTC. As protein: CASSLVPGRTGSSYEQYF.

J is TRBJ2-7 and V is TRBV6-5; D gene unclear. The CDR3 covers 13 residues. The V end lost 2 bases, the J end lost 3 bases, and 8 bases lay between the germline ends. CDR1 and CDR2 (germline): MNHEY, SVGAGI. The CDR3 DNA is TGTGCCAGCAGTTACCGACAAAGCTACGAGCAGTACTTC. Its protein is CASSYRQSYEQYF.